The clone carrying this T cell receptor (beta chain) was counted ten times or more. This entry belongs to a study of T cells in Graves' hyperthyroidism and ophthalmopathy. Looking at the study overall: Any treatment followed the collection of peripheral blood at initial diagnosis.

V lost 4 bases to trimming and J lost 3 bases; unmatched junction nucleotides: 3. Germline assignment: CDR1 GTSNPN and CDR2 SVGIG (reference sequence). CDR3 length equals 13 residues. Exclusion followed for patients with uncontrolled infection, other autoimmune disease, pregnancy or lactation. The investigators amplified TCR beta CDR3 regions from RNA transcripts. First-round RT-PCR with HTBI primers amplified the TCR CDR3 region. Each CDR3 protein is one row after TCRdb ran MiXCR on the multiplex PCR reads. The sample carries roughly 570,000 distinct CDR3 sequences, around 14% recorded once. Sequenced sample: blood. This TCR derives from a woman aged 30 to 39 with Graves' hyperthyroidism. The chain carries TRBV30 and TRBJ1-5; 7 nucleotides line up with TRBD1. The CDR3 nucleotides read TGTGCCTGGAAGGGACAGATCAATCAGCCCCAGCATTTT. This encodes CAWKGQINQPQHF.